One and the same sample provided the 2 T cell receptor beta chains below, sequenced in a study of OX40 agonist ivuxolimab in advanced cancers. TCRdb's table, derived via immunoSEQ multiplex PCR, lists solely in-frame clones and lacks some. The sample has approximately 84,000 clones, about 90% seen once. The source was CD4+ or CD8+ T cells sorted from blood, collected in a trial of the OX40 agonist ivuxolimab. The receptor set was obtained from an adult with an advanced solid tumor such as melanoma, head and neck, liver or kidney cancer.

The rearrangement joins TRBV11-2 to TRBJ2-3, with D possibly matching TRBD2 (6 bases). The germline V gene encodes CDR1 SGHAT and CDR2 FQNNGV. Deletions cut 3 bases from V and 1 base from J, with 20 bases between. The CDR3 spans 18 residues. The CDR3 reads CASSLQVAGDSGTDTQYF. The CDR3 DNA follows: TGTGCCAGCAGCTTGCAGGTTGCTGGGGACTCAGGCACAGATACGCAGTATTTT.

V and J are TRBV7-2 and TRBJ2-7, with 9 positions matching TRBD2. This CDR3 comprises 13 residues. The junction had 0 bases not matched to a gene; V was cut back by 2 bases and J by 4 bases. Germline V gene sequence: CDR1 SGHTA, CDR2 FQGNSA. The DNA for the CDR3 is TGTGCCAGCAGCTTAACTAGCGGGTACGAGCAGTACTTC. Its protein is CASSLTSGYEQYF. The full variable domain, its missing parts supplied by reference TRBV7-2 and TRBJ2-7, is GAGVSQSPSNKVTEKGKDVELRCDPISGHTALYWYRQSLGQGLEFLIYFQGNSAPDKSGLPSDRFSAERTGGSVSTLTIQRTQQEDSAVYLCASSLTSGYEQYFGPGTRLTVT.